The present entry profiles one T cell receptor (beta chain) with its context. What it recognizes is unknown. The V and J ends lost 4 bases and 2 bases, in that order; junction bases with no gene match: 4. CDR3 length equals 14 residues. Per germline, CDR1 MNHNY and CDR2 SVGAGI (reference sequence). This entry is derived from a study of T cell repertoires in cytomegalovirus infection. One entry per CDR3 protein results from TCRdb running MiXCR on the reads. The data contain 450,000 to 550,000 distinct CDR3 sequences, roughly 46% of them singletons. The sequence was collected from a human donor in good health (CMV status not recorded). Some clones in this sample may be carry-over from other donors' samples. The chain joins TRBV6-6 to TRBJ2-5, with 7 bases matching TRBD2. The source was cultured PBMCs, collected from culture after CMV antigen stimulation. The CDR3: CASSSWTRQETQYF. In nucleotides, the CDR3 is TGTGCCAGCAGTTCCTGGACTAGGCAAGAGACCCAGTACTTC.